These T cell receptor beta chains were read from a single sample in a study of blood T cells in healthy people across ages. TCRdb analysed the 5' RACE reads with MiXCR anew, one entry per CDR3 protein. The data hold around 940,000 distinct CDR3 sequences, with roughly half observed a single time. Specimen: blood. These receptors came from a woman in her fifties or sixties in good health. Each CDR3 is given with its conserved first and last residue. A D gene is named only where the DNA matches it firmly. Expanded clones get a size class; other rows say once, few or many, or leave the size out.

J | V | size | D | DNA | CDR3
TRBJ2-1 | TRBV29-1 | - | TRBD2 | TGCAGCGTTGAACGCGGGGGGTATGAGCAGTTCTTC | CSVERGGYEQFF
TRBJ2-3 | TRBV7-3 | many | TRBD1 | TGTGCCAGCAGCTTCGGGACAGGGGGAGTGACAGATACGCAGTATTTT | CASSFGTGGVTDTQYF
TRBJ2-1 | TRBV20-1 | many | - | TGCAGCGGTTGGGGCGGCAATGAGCAGTTCTTC | CSGWGGNEQFF
TRBJ2-7 | TRBV7-2 | - | TRBD2 | TGTGCCAGCAGCTTAAGTGCTAGCGGCTACAATGAGCAGTACTTC | CASSLSASGYNEQYF
TRBJ1-2 | TRBV11-2 | - | - | TGTGCCAGCAGCGGAGGATCCACGGGGGACTATGGCTACACCTTC | CASSGGSTGDYGYTF
TRBJ2-1 | TRBV7-9 | - | TRBD2 | TGTGCCAGCAGCCAGTCGGGACTAAGTTTATGTGAGCAGTTCTTC | CASSQSGLSLCEQFF
TRBJ2-3 | TRBV5-1 | few | - | TGCGCCAGCAGCTTGGTTTTGCGGGGAAGCACAGATACGCAGTATTTT | CASSLVLRGSTDTQYF
TRBJ1-5 | TRBV20-1 | - | - | TGCAGTGCTAGAGATATCGGATGGGGTAATCAGCCCCAGCATTTT | CSARDIGWGNQPQHF
TRBJ2-7 | TRBV20-1 | few | TRBD2 | TGCAGTGCTAGAGATTTAGCGGGAGGTCTCGAGCAGTACTTC | CSARDLAGGLEQYF
TRBJ2-7 | TRBV7-9 | - | - | TGTGCCAGCAGCTTGGTCGTTGTTCCCGGACTATCGCCTACTGACGAGCAGTACTTC | CASSLVVVPGLSPTDEQYF
TRBJ2-3 | TRBV11-2 | - | TRBD2 | TGTGCCAGCAGCTTAGAGGCGGGAGGGCCTTCAACTTTAGTCACGCAGTATTTT | CASSLEAGGPSTLVTQYF
TRBJ1-2 | TRBV6-5 | - | TRBD1 | TGTGCCAGCAGCTCGTTAACGGGACAGTTCTATGGCTACACCTTC | CASSSLTGQFYGYTF
TRBJ2-5 | TRBV7-9 | - | - | TGTGCCAGCACCTCGAAGGAGAAACAAGAGACCCAGTACTTC | CASTSKEKQETQYF
TRBJ2-1 | TRBV2 | few | - | TGTGCCAGCAGCGCGAGACGCAATGAGCAGTTCTTC | CASSARRNEQFF
TRBJ2-1 | TRBV28 | once | TRBD2 | TGTGCCAGCAGTTTAAGGGGACTAGCGGGAGCTTGGGAGCAGTTCTTC | CASSLRGLAGAWEQFF